This entry concerns a single T cell receptor (beta chain). This sample stems from a study of T-cell reconstitution after alpha-beta-depleted transplantation in children. Germline CDR1 is SGDLS and CDR2 is YYNGEE. V was pared by 4 bases and J by 1 base, with 15 bases of the junction left unmatched. This CDR3 comprises 21 residues. A TCRbeta library incorporating unique molecular identifiers was prepared. TCRdb independently ran MiXCR on the PCR reads; one entry per CDR3 protein. The data hold about 540,000 distinct CDR3 sequences, with roughly 18% observed a single time. The source material was PBMCs from the stem cell graft donor, sampled from the stem cell graft. The chain employs TRBV9 and TRBJ2-2; 14 nucleotides line up with TRBD2. This receptor was obtained from a human donor who donated a stem cell graft to a child with acute lymphoblastic leukemia. CDR3 region: CASSLQSGTSGRARNTGELFF. As DNA, the CDR3 is TGTGCCAGCAGCTTACAATCCGGGACTAGCGGGAGAGCGCGGAACACCGGGGAGCTGTTTTTT.